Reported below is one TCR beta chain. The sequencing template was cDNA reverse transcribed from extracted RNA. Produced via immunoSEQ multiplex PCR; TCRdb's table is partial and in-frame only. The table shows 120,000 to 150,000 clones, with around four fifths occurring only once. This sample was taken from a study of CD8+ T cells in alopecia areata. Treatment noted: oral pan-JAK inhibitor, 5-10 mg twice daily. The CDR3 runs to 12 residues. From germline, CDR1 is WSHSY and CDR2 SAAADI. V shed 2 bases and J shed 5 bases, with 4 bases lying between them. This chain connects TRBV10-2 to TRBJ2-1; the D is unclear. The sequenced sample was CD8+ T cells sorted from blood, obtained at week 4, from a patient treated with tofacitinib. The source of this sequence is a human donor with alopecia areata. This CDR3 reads CASSETNNEQFF. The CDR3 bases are TGCGCCAGCAGTGAGACAAACAATGAGCAGTTCTTC.